The rows below give T cell receptor beta chains drawn from one sample of a study of immune heterogeneity within non-small cell lung tumors. One entry per CDR3 protein, called by TCRdb with MiXCR from the multiplex PCR reads. The sample has 22,000 or so distinct CDR3 sequences; 28% are singletons. Source material: lung tumor tissue. The receptor set was obtained from a man in his forties or fifties with non-small cell lung cancer. Both conserved end residues are part of each CDR3. The D gene is left open where the match is weak. Clone size is shown for a subset of rows, as once, few, many or a class of expanded clone.

>TRBD2|many|TRBJ2-1|TRBV3-1
TGTGCCAGCAGCCGGGGAGCGGGGTACAATGAGCAGTTCTTC
CASSRGAGYNEQFF
>TRBD2|NA|TRBJ2-7|TRBV5-1
TGCGCCAGCAGTTTACAGGGGACTAGCGCCGACGAGCAGTACTTC
CASSLQGTSADEQYF
>NA|many|TRBJ2-7|TRBV4-3
TGCGCCAGCAGCCAAGCTTTGGGTTACGAGCAGTACTTC
CASSQALGYEQYF
>NA|few|TRBJ2-1|TRBV3-1
TGTGCCAGCAGCCAAGATGCGCCCGGCGATGAGCAGTTCTTC
CASSQDAPGDEQFF
>NA|NA|TRBJ1-5|TRBV6-1
TGTGCCAGCAGGGAAGTTAACAATCAGCCCCAGCATTTT
CASREVNNQPQHF
>NA|many|TRBJ1-2|TRBV28
TGTGCCAGCAGTACAGGACAGTATGGCTACACCTTC
CASSTGQYGYTF
>TRBD1|NA|TRBJ1-1|TRBV11-1
TGTGCCAGCAGCTTAGGCCCCAGGGGGCAGACTGAAGCTTTCTTT
CASSLGPRGQTEAFF
>NA|few|TRBJ2-2|TRBV6-2/TRBV6-3
TGTGCCAGCAGTTACCAGGGGATGAACACCGGGGAGCTGTTTTTT
CASSYQGMNTGELFF
>TRBD2|few|TRBJ2-1|TRBV5-6
TGTGCCAGCAGCTTGTGGGGGGGACCCAGTGGACAGTTCTTC
CASSLWGGPSGQFF
>NA|few|TRBJ2-4|TRBV9
TGTGCCAGCAGCGTAGAGGCGGGGAACATTCAGTACTTC
CASSVEAGNIQYF
>NA|NA|TRBJ2-6|TRBV6-2/TRBV6-3
TGTGCCAGCAGCCATCAAATAGGGGGATCTCGGGCCAACGTCCTGACTTTC
CASSHQIGGSRANVLTF
>TRBD1|NA|TRBJ2-5|TRBV10-3
TGTGCCATCAGTGACCCGGGACAGGGGCCCGAGACCCAGTACTTC
CAISDPGQGPETQYF
>NA|NA|TRBJ2-7|TRBV7-9
TGTGCCAGCAGCTTAGCGCGGTACTACGAGCAGTACTTC
CASSLARYYEQYF
>NA|NA|TRBJ2-2|TRBV5-5
TGTGCCAGCAGTATCACAACAGGGCTCGGGGAGCTGTTTTTT
CASSITTGLGELFF
>NA|medium-sized|TRBJ2-1|TRBV11-1
TGTGCCAGCAGTTCGGCTGGACCCAATGAGCAGTTCTTC
CASSSAGPNEQFF
>NA|few|TRBJ1-4|TRBV28
TGTGCCAGCAGTCAGGGTGGGGGATTTTATGAAAAACTGTTTTTT
CASSQGGGFYEKLFF
>NA|NA|TRBJ2-1|TRBV13
TGTGCCAGCAGCAAAGGGACGGGCCACAATGAGCAGTTCTTC
CASSKGTGHNEQFF
>NA|NA|TRBJ2-3|TRBV27
TGTGCCAGCAGTTCCCTAGGGGGAGAGTTAGATACGCAGTATTTT
CASSSLGGELDTQYF
>TRBD1|few|TRBJ2-1|TRBV10-3
TGTGCCATCAGTGAACTACCGGGACAGGCGGATGAGCAGTTCTTC
CAISELPGQADEQFF
>NA|NA|TRBJ2-1|TRBV9
TGTGCCAGCAGCGTAGGGACCACAGGCGAGCAGTTCTTC
CASSVGTTGEQFF
>NA|few|TRBJ2-1|TRBV5-1
TGCGCCAGCAGCCTGACGGCGAGTTGGTACAATGAGCAGTTCTTC
CASSLTASWYNEQFF
>TRBD1|few|TRBJ2-3|TRBV6-2/TRBV6-3
TGTGCCAGCTTGACCCGAGGGGGCGGCACAGATACGCAGTATTTT
CASLTRGGGTDTQYF
>NA|medium-sized|TRBJ2-1|TRBV20-1
TGCAGTGCTAGTTCCCCTGGGAGGTACAATGAGCAGTTCTTC
CSASSPGRYNEQFF
>NA|few|TRBJ2-2|TRBV2
TGTGCCAGCAGGGGCACCGGGGAGCTGTTTTTT
CASRGTGELFF
>TRBD1|many|TRBJ1-6|TRBV2
TGTGCCAGCAGCCCGTACAGGGGGCTGTCGGGTTCACCCCTCCACTTT
CASSPYRGLSGSPLHF
>NA|medium-sized|TRBJ1-3|TRBV6-1
TGTGCCAGCAGTGAAGCGAGGGGATGGGCTGGAAACACCATATATTTT
CASSEARGWAGNTIYF
>NA|many|TRBJ2-3|TRBV20-1
TGCAGTGCTAGAGGTTCAGCTAGCACAGATACGCAGTATTTT
CSARGSASTDTQYF
>NA|NA|TRBJ2-1|TRBV6-1
TGTGCCAGCAGTGCAGTACGCGCCGAGACCGGTGAGCAGTTCTTC
CASSAVRAETGEQFF
>NA|medium-sized|TRBJ1-6|TRBV6-1
TGTGCCAGCTCTTGGGCGGGAAATTCACCCCTCCACTTT
CASSWAGNSPLHF
>NA|medium-sized|TRBJ1-2|TRBV24-1
TGTGCCACCAGTGCGCTGTCCACCTCAGGGATGGATGGCTACACCTTC
CATSALSTSGMDGYTF
>NA|NA|TRBJ1-1|TRBV7-6
TGTGCCAGCAGCAGAGTGATAAACACTGAAGCTTTCTTT
CASSRVINTEAFF
>NA|many|TRBJ1-5|TRBV2
TGTGCCAGCAGTGACCAGTTCAATCAGCCCCAGCATTTT
CASSDQFNQPQHF
>NA|NA|TRBJ2-7|TRBV4-2
TGTGCCAGCAGCCAAGGTGGGGGGAACTACGAGCAGTACTTC
CASSQGGGNYEQYF
>TRBD2|many|TRBJ2-7|TRBV30
TGTGCCTGGAGTTTCAGCGGGAGGTGGGCCTACGAGCAGTACTTC
CAWSFSGRWAYEQYF
>TRBD2|few|TRBJ2-1|TRBV11-3
TGTGCCAGCAGCTTTTCGGGAGGGTACAATGAGCAGTTCTTC
CASSFSGGYNEQFF
>NA|few|TRBJ2-1|TRBV30
TGTGCCTGGAGTGCCCTCAATGAGCAGTTCTTC
CAWSALNEQFF
>NA|few|TRBJ2-2|TRBV9
TGTGCCAGCAGCGTAGGGAGGACTGGCACCGGGGAGCTGTTTTTT
CASSVGRTGTGELFF
>NA|many|TRBJ1-6|TRBV30
TGTGCCTGGAGTGTACTAGAGGGAACTTTGGCACCCCTCCACTTT
CAWSVLEGTLAPLHF
>NA|medium-sized|TRBJ2-7|TRBV14
TGTGCCAGCAGCCAAGAGATAAGAACCTACGAGCAGTACTTC
CASSQEIRTYEQYF
>NA|few|TRBJ1-5|TRBV18
TGTGCCAGCTCACCACCGGGGCGAATCGGCCAGCCCCAGCATTTT
CASSPPGRIGQPQHF
>TRBD1|NA|TRBJ1-5|TRBV15
TGTGCCACGGGGACAGCCAGGGCAAGCAATCAGCCCCATCATTTT
CATGTARASNQPHHF
>NA|few|TRBJ1-5|TRBV19
TGTGCCAGTGGTAGGGGCAGCGATCAGCCCCAGCATTTT
CASGRGSDQPQHF
>TRBD2|NA|TRBJ2-1|TRBV7-2
TGTGCCAGCAGCCTCGGACTAGCGGGAGGGCCTCGTAACGGGAATGAGCAGTTCTTC
CASSLGLAGGPRNGNEQFF
>NA|NA|TRBJ2-5|TRBV7-8
TGTGCCAGCAGCTCAGGCGACAGGCCTAGCCAAGAGACCCAGTACTTC
CASSSGDRPSQETQYF
>TRBD1|NA|TRBJ1-1|TRBV18
TGTGCCAGCTCACTCCTACAGGGGTCGGGGGACACTGAAGCTTTCTTT
CASSLLQGSGDTEAFF
>NA|many|TRBJ1-2|TRBV3-1
TGTGCCAGCAGCCAAGATCATGGCCCGAACTATGGCTACACCTTC
CASSQDHGPNYGYTF
>NA|many|TRBJ1-3|TRBV20-1
TGCAGTGCTAGAGCTTCCGCAGCTGGAAACACCATATATTTT
CSARASAAGNTIYF
>TRBD1|many|TRBJ2-1|TRBV15
TGTGCCACCAGCAGAGCCCCGGGACAGGGTAATGAGCAGTTCTTC
CATSRAPGQGNEQFF